This T cell receptor beta chain was sequenced during a study of shared T cell receptors in the human thymus. Only in-frame clones appear in the TCRdb table, and some are missing; sequencing was by immunoSEQ multiplex PCR. The sample records 630,000 or so clones, 80% to 90% being singletons. CDR3 length: 15 residues. The germline gives CDR1 MDHEN, CDR2 SYDVKM. The V and J ends lost 6 bases and 2 bases, in that order; junction bases with no gene match: 8. These same records also appear under a second study, on human thymus T cells. From that report: Donors were healthy Finnish babies undergoing corrective operations for congenital heart defects. Thymus pieces cut out during corrective heart surgery were the tissue that was used. Thymic as well as blood repertoires seemed to favor certain V and J genes unevenly. Related research has reported that thymic repertoires overlap highly among unrelated individuals.

The TCR originated in a boy in the first two years of life with a congenital heart defect. Source material: thymocytes. The chain couples TRBV28 to TRBJ1-2, with 8 bases identical to TRBD1. The CDR3 is CASRYTRTGNYGYTF. The CDR3 region has the DNA TGTGCCAGCAGATATACTCGGACAGGGAACTATGGCTACACCTTC.